The T cell receptor beta chain under discussion was sequenced for a study of T cell responses to AZD1222 COVID-19 vaccine. The study, taken as a whole, reports: Nearly half of spike-specific TCRs reportedly target variant regions that are unmutated in the B.1.351 and B.1.1.7 variants. Just six AZD1222 recipients tested seropositive at baseline. Vaccine-associated CD4 TCRs ranged over spike, dominating at 160-218 and 743-854. Rises in breadth and depth of Spike-specific TCRs came after two AZD1222 doses.

Trimming stripped 2 bases from V and 11 bases from J, with 27 bases between. This CDR3 has 18 amino acids. Germline assignment: CDR1 SEHNR and CDR2 FQNEAQ (reference sequence). Sequencing used immunoSEQ multiplex PCR; TCRdb keeps in-frame clones, though not all of them. The data show about 110,000 clones, 75% to 90% seen once. With respect to this clone: No antigen is known for it.

The genes are TRBV7-9 and TRBJ2-2; TRBD1 is a possible D gene (6 bases). Sequenced material: peripheral blood, taken on day 0 of AZD1222 vaccination. This sequence was found in an adult in good health. The CDR3 DNA reads as TGTGCCAGCAGCTTATATAGCACCTTTGTAGGGGGAGTCGGCGAGCTGTTTTTT. It codes for CASSLYSTFVGGVGELFF.